The present TCR beta chain was sequenced within a study of cytomegalovirus exposure and HLA in healthy donors. Study observations and caveats: Cytomegalovirus association was listed for 170 or so TCR beta chains.

Looked up from germline, CDR1 is GTSNPN and CDR2 is SVGIG (reference sequence). Trimming took 3 bases from V and 2 from J; bases not matched to a gene: 9. This CDR3 spans 17 amino acids. Regarding this clone: Its antigen remains unidentified.

PCR was performed using 60 Vbeta and 13 Jbeta primers. Some clones are missing from TCRdb's copy, which holds only in-frame ones; the method was immunoSEQ multiplex PCR. Among about 190,000 clones listed, more than 70% were seen once. Sequenced input: PBMCs. The sequence was obtained from a woman aged 40 to 49 in good health and CMV-seronegative. This rearrangement joins TRBV30 to TRBJ2-1, with 11 bases matching TRBD2. CDR3 DNA sequence: TGTGCCTGGAGGGATCGGACTAGCGGGTTGACCTACAATGAGCAGTTCTTC. It yields the protein CAWRDRTSGLTYNEQFF.